These 13 T cell receptor beta chains share one sample of origin, sequenced in a study of shared clonotypes between healthy human individuals (dated by TCRdb to the early 2020s). Libraries were built with the immunoSEQ multiplex PCR assay. Sourced from immuneACCESS, this table was stored by TCRdb with only in-frame sequences that have V and J called. A share of the clones is absent; for the studies checked, an unresolved V gene accounts for under half, and the remainder has no known explanation. The sample has around 990,000 clones on record, about 80% of them singletons. Clones ranked in the top ten supply more than 0.85% of the sample. Specimen: memory CD4+ T cells from PBMCs. Read against the paper, the sample's cell subset or site label means: CD45RA-negative fraction. These receptors were collected from a man younger than 35 in good health. Some clones in this sample may be carry-over from other donors' samples.

This chain connects TRBV30 to TRBJ1-1; 8 nucleotides align to TRBD1. The CDR3 consists of 14 residues. V lost 8 bases, J lost 0 bases, and 8 bases stayed unmatched. CDR1 is GTSNPN, CDR2 SVGIG, per germline (reference sequence). The CDR3 DNA reads as TGTGCCCGGGGCAGGGGGCACATGAACACTGAAGCTTTCTTT. Protein: CARGRGHMNTEAFF.

This rearrangement joins TRBV5-1 to TRBJ2-7; D tentatively reads TRBD1 or TRBD2 (7 bases each). Germline CDR1 and CDR2: SGHRS and YFSETQ. This CDR3 has 15 amino acids. Trimming stripped 4 bases from V and 1 base from J, with 15 bases between. CDR3 sequence reads: CASSAGGTASYEQYF. The CDR3 DNA follows: TGCGCCAGCAGCGCCGGGGGGACAGCTTCCTACGAGCAGTACTTC.

V is TRBV10-3 and J is TRBJ2-5, with D possibly being TRBD2 (5 bases). CDR1 and CDR2 from the germline V gene are ENHRY and SYGVKD. Trimming left V 4 bases short and J 3 bases short, with 9 bases between. This CDR3 is built from 13 residues. The DNA for the CDR3 is TGTGCCATCAGTGGACTAAGGAAAGAGACCCAGTACTTC. Encoded protein: CAISGLRKETQYF.

The rearrangement links TRBV28 to TRBJ2-7; D is uncertain. This CDR3 contains 13 residues. Germline loops: CDR1 MDHEN, CDR2 SYDVKM. The ends were cut back, 4 bases at V and 0 bases at J, with 7 bases in the middle. The CDR3 here is CASSSFISYEQYF. The CDR3 DNA reads TGTGCCAGCAGTTCGTTTATCTCCTACGAGCAGTACTTC.

V and J are TRBV5-1 and TRBJ2-1, with D possibly TRBD2 on 5 matching bases. The V and J ends lost 2 bases and 6 bases respectively, with 15 bases between them. In germline, CDR1 is SGHRS, CDR2 YFSETQ. There are 15 residues in the CDR3. In DNA, the CDR3 is TGCGCCAGCAGCTTAATGGGGAGTGTAGGCAATGAGCAGTTCTTC. The encoded protein is CASSLMGSVGNEQFF.

About this clone: Other DNA sequences in the sample encode the same CDR3. The chain employs TRBV7-2 and TRBJ2-2; D is undetermined. This CDR3 is built from 13 residues. CDR1 SGHTA and CDR2 FQGNSA come from the germline V gene. V was pared by 1 base and J by 5 bases, with 5 bases between. DNA of the CDR3: TGTGCCAGCAGCTTAGGACGGACCGGGGAGCTGTTTTTT. It specifies CASSLGRTGELFF.

The chain recombines TRBV28 with TRBJ1-2; TRBD1 agrees at 7 bases. Trimming at V came to 5 bases and at J to 5 bases, leaving 17 bases not matched to a gene. The CDR3 runs 17 residues. The germline gives CDR1 MDHEN, CDR2 SYDVKM. In DNA, the CDR3 is TGTGCCAGCAGTATAGGGGGTCAGGGGGGTTTTTCGTATGGCTACACCTTC. Translating it yields CASSIGGQGGFSYGYTF.

The chain is built from TRBV29-1 and TRBJ1-1; D is possibly TRBD1 (5 bases). V was pared by 1 base and J by 6 bases, with 15 bases between. CDR3 size: 14 residues. Germline lookup yields CDR1 SQVTM and CDR2 ANQGSEA. CDR3 DNA: TGCAGCGTTGAAGGGACGTCGGGGGGACCTGAAGCTTTCTTT. The encoded protein is CSVEGTSGGPEAFF.

This clone turned up a few times. The genes are TRBV4-2 and TRBJ1-5, with a possible D match to TRBD1 (5 bases). The CDR3 sequence is 14 residues long. Trimming shortened V by 3 bases and J by 7 bases, and 13 bases separated the two germline ends. Germline V gene data show CDR1 as LGHNA and CDR2 as YNFKEQ. The CDR3 nucleotides are TGTGCCAGCAGCCAGATTGGGGGTGGGCAGCCCCAGCATTTT. Protein sequence: CASSQIGGGQPQHF.

J is TRBJ2-3 and V is TRBV15, with D uncertain. Looked up from germline, CDR1 is LNHNV and CDR2 is YYDKDF (reference sequence). V lost 2 bases and J 4 bases, leaving 7 bases between the germline ends. This CDR3 has 13 residues. The CDR3 reads CATSRSNSDTQYF. CDR3 nucleotides: TGTGCCACCAGCAGATCGAACTCAGATACGCAGTATTTT.

The chain links TRBV10-3 to TRBJ2-7, with 7 bases identical to TRBD1. After removal of 3 bases from V and 3 bases from J, the junction contained 5 bases not matched to a gene. CDR3 length: 14 residues. Germline lookup yields CDR1 ENHRY and CDR2 SYGVKD. The CDR3 DNA sequence: TGTGCCATCAGTGACGGCAGGGGGTACTACGAGCAGTACTTC. Residues: CAISDGRGYYEQYF.

This chain joins TRBV19 and TRBJ1-1, with D possibly TRBD1 on 6 matching bases. The CDR3 extends over 15 amino acids. V shed 6 bases and J shed 1 base, with 15 bases lying between them. Germline CDR1 reads LNHDA; CDR2 reads SQIVND (reference sequence). The chain's CDR3 is CASRQGWGGNTEAFF. In DNA form, the CDR3 reads TGTGCCAGTAGACAGGGTTGGGGAGGGAACACTGAAGCTTTCTTT.

The chain uses TRBV11-1 and TRBJ2-1; 11 nucleotides agree with TRBD2. The CDR3 length is 15 residues. Trimming cost V 3 bases and J 4 bases; bases outside gene matches: 2. Germline V gives CDR1 SGHAT, CDR2 FQDESV (reference sequence). The CDR3: CASSLRLAGYNEQFF. DNA of the CDR3: TGTGCCAGCAGCTTGCGACTAGCGGGGTACAATGAGCAGTTCTTC.